Below are 28 T cell receptor beta chains sequenced from a single sample in a study of blood T cell repertoires in COVID-19. The repertoire was sequenced with immunoSEQ multiplex PCR; TCRdb's copy has only in-frame clones and lacks some. Among fewer than 250,000 clones listed, 84% were seen once. Source material: peripheral blood. These receptor sequences come from a woman in her fifties or sixties with active or convalescent COVID-19.

The CDR3 DNA follows: TGTGCCAGCAGCTTGGTGGGGGCCGACGAGACCCAGTACTTC. Its translation: CASSLVGADETQYF. The V gene is TRBV7-9, the J gene TRBJ2-5; weak D call: TRBD1 (6 bases). In germline, CDR1 is SEHNR, CDR2 FQNEAQ (reference sequence). This CDR3 contains 14 residues. With 3 bases removed from V and 5 bases from J, the gap between germline ends came to 13 bases.

The genes are TRBV3-1 (or the pseudogene TRBV3-2) and TRBJ2-7, with D possibly matching TRBD1 (6 bases). CDR3 length equals 15 residues. Germline V CDR1 and CDR2: LGHDT, YNNKEL (reference sequence). Deletions cut 4 bases from V and 0 bases from J, with 13 bases between. The CDR3 bases are TGTGCCAGCAGCCCAACAGGGCCTAGCTCCTACGAGCAGTACTTC. Its protein is CASSPTGPSSYEQYF.

The rearrangement links TRBV29-1 to TRBJ2-1; 13 bases fit TRBD2. The CDR3 covers 19 residues. The germline V gene has CDR1 SQVTM and CDR2 ANQGSEA. V lost 4 bases to trimming and J lost 1 base; unmatched junction nucleotides: 13. The CDR3 is CSVGPGLAGVGGSYNEQFF. The DNA for the CDR3 is TGCAGCGTTGGGCCCGGACTAGCGGGGGTAGGGGGGTCCTACAATGAGCAGTTCTTC.

About this clone itself: The sample contains more than one DNA sequence encoding this CDR3. V gene TRBV12-3 or TRBV12-4 combines with J gene TRBJ1-6; no clear D. The CDR3 is 13 amino acids. V shed 6 bases and J shed 7 bases, with 10 bases lying between them. DNA of the CDR3: TGTGCCAGCAGACTCACAGTGAATTCACCCCTCCACTTT. It encodes CASRLTVNSPLHF.

The rearrangement uses TRBV7-2 and TRBJ2-7; a weak D match, TRBD2 (5 bases). Trimming left V 5 bases short and J 6 bases short, with 14 bases between. The V gene's germline CDR1 is SGHTA and CDR2 FQGNSA. This CDR3 region has 13 residues. For the CDR3, the DNA is TGTGCCAGCAGCCTTGATTATCGGGGCGAGCAGTACGTC. Translated, it gives CASSLDYRGEQYV.

The genes are TRBV23-1 and TRBJ2-3; a weak D match, TRBD1 (5 bases). TRBV23-1 is an ORF for which the function is uncertain. V was pared by 0 bases and J by 5 bases, with 12 bases between. This CDR3 is built from 15 residues. The CDR3 is CASSQSDTAGDTQYF. DNA for the CDR3: TGCGCCAGCAGTCAATCGGACACTGCCGGAGATACGCAGTATTTT.

CDR3 loop: CASSQGRRAQHF. The CDR3 nucleotides read TGTGCCAGCAGTCAGGGCCGACGGGCCCAGCATTTT. The chain is built from TRBV6-5 and TRBJ1-5, with D perhaps TRBD1 (5 bases). This CDR3 contains 12 residues. The germline CDR1 and CDR2 sequences are MNHEY and SVGAGI. Between the trimmed V and J ends, which lost 5 bases and 11 bases, there was a span of 13 bases.

The chain carries TRBV7-2 and TRBJ1-2; D is uncertain. This CDR3 is 15 amino acids long. In germline, CDR1 is SGHTA, CDR2 FQGNSA. V lost 1 base, J lost 2 bases, and 11 bases lay in between. CDR3 bases: TGTGCCAGCAGCTTAGGGTCGGAGCGGAACTATGGCTACACCTTC. It encodes CASSLGSERNYGYTF.

V usage is TRBV5-1 and J usage is TRBJ2-3; 8 bases agree with TRBD2. V dropped 0 bases and J dropped 1; count of bases not matched to a gene: 4. Germline V gene data show CDR1 as SGHRS and CDR2 as YFSETQ. The CDR3 is made up of 16 amino acids. CDR3 region: CASSLGAGGGTDTQYF. For the CDR3, the DNA is TGCGCCAGCAGCTTGGGGGCGGGGGGCGGCACAGATACGCAGTATTTT.

This clone was seen ten or more times. V is TRBV6-5 and J is TRBJ2-7; 10 nucleotides agree with TRBD2. Trimming removed 5 bases from V and 0 bases from J; junction bases left unmatched: 1. The CDR3 length is 14 residues. Per germline, CDR1 MNHEY and CDR2 SVGAGI. The CDR3 protein is CASSTSGNSYEQYF. CDR3 bases: TGTGCCAGCAGTACTAGCGGGAACTCCTACGAGCAGTACTTC.

This clone was seen once. The chain links TRBV18 to TRBJ1-1; TRBD1 matches at 8 bases. The CDR3 is 16 amino acids. Germline assignment: CDR1 KGHSH and CDR2 LQKENI. V dropped 2 bases and J dropped 8; count of bases not matched to a gene: 13. The CDR3 sequence: CASSPFPPTGAPEAFF. The CDR3 nucleotides are TGTGCCAGCTCACCATTCCCCCCGACAGGGGCCCCCGAAGCTTTCTTT.

The CDR3 sequence: CSAPDSWGYTF. CDR3 in DNA: TGCAGTGCTCCTGACTCGTGGGGCTACACCTTC. The genes are TRBV20-1 and TRBJ1-2; D is undetermined. V was shortened by 5 bases and J by 8 bases, with 12 bases between the two germline ends. Germline V gene data show CDR1 as DFQATT and CDR2 as SNEGSKA (reference sequence). The CDR3 runs 11 residues.

The chain employs TRBV2 and TRBJ1-5; 10 positions match TRBD1. There are 17 residues in the CDR3. V dropped 6 bases and J dropped 3; count of bases not matched to a gene: 11. The germline gives CDR1 SNHLY, CDR2 FYNNEI. CDR3 amino acids: CASRPGQGIETNQPQHF. The CDR3 coding sequence is TGTGCCAGCAGACCGGGACAGGGGATCGAAACCAATCAGCCCCAGCATTTT.

The chain has TRBV5-1 and TRBJ2-5; 11 nucleotides line up with TRBD1. This CDR3 has 16 amino acids. The V gene's germline CDR1 is SGHRS and CDR2 YFSETQ. With V trimmed by 4 bases and J by 2 bases, 7 bases remained unmatched. The CDR3 DNA follows: TGCGCCAGCAGCCAGGGGACAGGGGGGACACAAGAGACCCAGTACTTC. It is translated as CASSQGTGGTQETQYF.

V usage is TRBV7-8 and J usage is TRBJ1-1, with 9 bases matching TRBD1. The trim removed 2 bases at V and 3 bases at J, leaving 10 bases unmatched. This CDR3 has 17 amino acids. CDR1 SGHVS and CDR2 FQNEAQ come from the germline V gene. The DNA for the CDR3 is TGTGCCAGCAGCTTACCCTCGACAGGGGGTGGGGACACTGAAGCTTTCTTT. Translation: CASSLPSTGGGDTEAFF. Full variable domain (missing parts from reference TRBV7-8 and TRBJ1-1): GAGVSQSPRYKVAKRGQDVALRCDPISGHVSLFWYQQALGQGPEFLTYFQNEAQLDKSGLPSDRFFAERPEGSVSTLKIQRTQQEDSAVYLCASSLPSTGGGDTEAFFGQGTRLTVV.

V is TRBV4-2 and J is TRBJ1-2; 11 nucleotides line up with TRBD1. Germline CDR1 LGHNA, CDR2 YNFKEQ. The CDR3 sequence is 16 residues long. V gave up 4 bases and J gave up 1 base; unmatched junction bases: 5. CDR3 protein: CASSREDRGLNYGYTF. CDR3 bases: TGTGCCAGCAGCCGGGAGGACAGGGGGCTTAACTATGGCTACACCTTC.

V usage is TRBV7-9 and J usage is TRBJ1-2; 10 bases fit TRBD1. With V trimmed by 4 bases and J by 8 bases, 4 bases remained unmatched. Looked up from germline, CDR1 is SEHNR and CDR2 is FQNEAQ (reference sequence). The CDR3 runs 13 residues. CDR3 sequence: CASSSTGGSGYTF. The CDR3 DNA sequence: TGTGCCAGCAGCTCGACAGGGGGCAGCGGCTACACCTTC.

This clone was detected only a few times. This chain uses TRBV6-5 with TRBJ1-2; D is perhaps TRBD1 (6 bases). Germline CDR1 and CDR2: MNHEY and SVGAGI. The CDR3 contains 14 residues. The V gene lost 7 bases and the J gene lost 0 bases, with 12 bases spanning the gap. The CDR3 DNA follows: TGTGCCAGCAAAACCGGACAGTCTAACTATGGCTACACCTTC. This gives the protein CASKTGQSNYGYTF.

The rearrangement joins TRBV7-2 to TRBJ1-2; D may be TRBD1 (6 bases). Trimming removed 4 bases from V and 6 bases from J, with 15 bases in between. This CDR3 has 14 amino acids. Germline V CDR1 and CDR2: SGHTA, FQGNSA. The CDR3, as DNA: TGTGCCAGCAGCTCCTACAGGGAGTCTGATGGCTACACCTTC. Translated, it gives CASSSYRESDGYTF. Complete variable domain (other parts from reference TRBV7-2 and TRBJ1-2): GAGVSQSPSNKVTEKGKDVELRCDPISGHTALYWYRQSLGQGLEFLIYFQGNSAPDKSGLPSDRFSAERTGGSVSTLTIQRTQQEDSAVYLCASSSYRESDGYTFGSGTRLTVV.

The genes are TRBV28 and TRBJ2-3, with a possible D match to TRBD2 (5 bases). V gave up 3 bases and J gave up 5 bases, with 15 bases separating them. This CDR3 has 15 residues. CDR1 MDHEN and CDR2 SYDVKM come from the germline V gene. The CDR3 sequence: CASSLAGETRDTQYF. The CDR3 nucleotides read TGTGCCAGCAGTTTGGCCGGGGAGACGAGAGATACGCAGTATTTT.

The chain couples TRBV7-3 to TRBJ2-1; 9 nucleotides agree with TRBD1. The ends lost 4 bases at V and 7 bases at J; junction bases unmatched: 8. Germline CDR1 is SGHTA and CDR2 is FQGTGA. The CDR3 has 15 residues. This CDR3 is CASSYRGQGNNEQFF. CDR3 in DNA: TGTGCCAGCAGCTACAGGGGACAGGGTAATAATGAGCAGTTCTTC.

DNA for the CDR3: TGCGCCAGCAGCGGCCGGACTAGCAATGAGCAGTTCTTC. As protein: CASSGRTSNEQFF. V usage is TRBV5-1 and J usage is TRBJ2-1; 7 nucleotides line up with TRBD2. The germline V gene encodes CDR1 SGHRS and CDR2 YFSETQ. The CDR3 length is 13 residues. The junction had 4 bases not matched to a gene; V was cut back by 4 bases and J by 6 bases.

The J gene is TRBJ2-1, the V gene TRBV24-1; possibly TRBD1 for D (5 bases). The length of the CDR3 is 12 residues. V was shortened by 6 bases and J by 9 bases, with 11 bases between the two germline ends. Germline lookup yields CDR1 KGHDR and CDR2 SFDVKD. The CDR3 sequence is CATSRQHGEQFF. The CDR3, as DNA: TGTGCCACCAGTCGACAGCACGGTGAGCAGTTCTTC.

This clone was found a few times. The V and J genes are TRBV11-2 and TRBJ2-7; 9 bases fit TRBD2. CDR3 length: 15 residues. Trimming at V came to 3 bases and at J to 3 bases, leaving 6 bases not matched to a gene. The germline V gene has CDR1 SGHAT and CDR2 FQNNGV. CDR3 DNA: TGTGCCAGCAGCTTTAGCGGGGGTGGGGACTACGAGCAGTACGTC. Its protein product is CASSFSGGGDYEQYV.

This chain uses TRBV5-1 with TRBJ1-3; 8 bases agree with TRBD1. Trimming took 0 bases from V and 3 from J; bases not matched to a gene: 5. CDR1 SGHRS and CDR2 YFSETQ come from the germline V gene. This CDR3 region has 16 residues. The CDR3 coding sequence is TGCGCCAGCAGCTTGGCTACAGGGGGTGTTGGAAACACCATATATTTT. The encoded protein is CASSLATGGVGNTIYF.

The CDR3 protein is CASSNPPETRRGGAEQFF. The CDR3 DNA is TGTGCCAGCAGCAACCCCCCTGAGACGCGGAGAGGGGGTGCTGAGCAGTTCTTC. The chain carries TRBV21-1 and TRBJ2-1; whether TRBD1, the table's D call, matches the DNA was not checked. TRBV21-1 represents a pseudogene. This CDR3 contains 18 residues.

The J gene is TRBJ2-1, the V gene TRBV12-5, with 8 bases fitting TRBD2. Trimming at V came to 5 bases and at J to 2 bases, leaving 5 bases not matched to a gene. The V gene's germline CDR1 is LGHNT and CDR2 FRNRAP. The CDR3 contains 15 residues. As DNA, the CDR3 is TGTGCTAGTGGTCTAATTAGCGGGGCCTACAATGAGCAGTTCTTC. This sequence encodes CASGLISGAYNEQFF. The full variable domain, completed using reference TRBV12-5 and TRBJ2-1, is DARVTQTPRHKVTEMGQEVTMRCQPILGHNTVFWYRQTMMQGLELLAYFRNRAPLDDSGMPKDRFSAEMPDATLATLKIQPSEPRDSAVYFCASGLISGAYNEQFFGPGTRLTVL.

The rearrangement uses TRBV7-6 and TRBJ1-4; TRBD1 matches 7 bases. The V and J ends lost 3 bases and 8 bases, in that order; junction bases with no gene match: 6. From germline, CDR1 is SGHVS and CDR2 FNYEAQ. This CDR3 is 14 amino acids long. The CDR3 region has the DNA TGTGCCAGCAGCTTGACAGGGCTTCGGGAAAAACTGTTTTTT. Protein sequence: CASSLTGLREKLFF.